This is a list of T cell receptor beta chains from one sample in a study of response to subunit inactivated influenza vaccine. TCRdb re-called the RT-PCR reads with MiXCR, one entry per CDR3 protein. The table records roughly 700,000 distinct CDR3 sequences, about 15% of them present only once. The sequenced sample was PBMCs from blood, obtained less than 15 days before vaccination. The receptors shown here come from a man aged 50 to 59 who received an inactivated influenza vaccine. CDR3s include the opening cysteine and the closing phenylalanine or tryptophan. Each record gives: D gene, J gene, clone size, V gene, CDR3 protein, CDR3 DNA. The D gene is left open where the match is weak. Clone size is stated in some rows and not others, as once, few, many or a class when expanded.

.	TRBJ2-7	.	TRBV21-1	CASSFKKRGDHYEQYF	TGTGCCAGCAGCTTCAAGAAAAGAGGGGATCACTACGAGCAGTACTTC
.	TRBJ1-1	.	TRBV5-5	CASALPMNTEAFF	TGTGCCAGCGCATTGCCGATGAACACTGAAGCTTTCTTT
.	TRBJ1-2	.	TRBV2	CASRGGSYGYTF	TGTGCCAGCAGGGGAGGATCTTATGGCTACACCTTC
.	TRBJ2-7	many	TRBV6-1	CASTKEAGVYYEQYF	TGTGCCAGCACAAAGGAGGCAGGTGTGTACTACGAGCAGTACTTC
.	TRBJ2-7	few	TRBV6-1	CASSRSMGSYEQYF	TGTGCCAGCAGCCGTTCGATGGGGTCCTACGAGCAGTACTTC
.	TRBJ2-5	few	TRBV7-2	CASSLMSAGWGSETQYF	TGTGCCAGCAGCTTAATGTCGGCCGGATGGGGTTCGGAGACCCAGTACTTC
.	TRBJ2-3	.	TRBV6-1	CASSLQIRHTQYF	TGTGCCAGCAGCCTACAGATAAGACATACGCAGTATTTT
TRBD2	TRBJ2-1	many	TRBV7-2	CASSPGTSFFEQFF	TGTGCCAGCAGTCCCGGGACTAGCTTTTTTGAGCAGTTCTTC
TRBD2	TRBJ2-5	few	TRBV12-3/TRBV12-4	CASRTSGGAVETQYF	TGTGCCAGCAGGACTAGCGGGGGGGCAGTGGAGACCCAGTACTTC
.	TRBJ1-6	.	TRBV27	CASSPQIEGNSPLHF	TGTGCCAGCAGTCCCCAGATTGAGGGTAATTCACCCCTCCACTTT
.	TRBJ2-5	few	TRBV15	CATSRSGQETQYF	TGTGCCACCAGCAGATCGGGGCAGGAGACCCAGTACTTC
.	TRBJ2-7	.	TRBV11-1	CASSLGGLGGTRTFYEQYF	TGTGCCAGCAGCTTAGGTGGCTTGGGCGGAACTCGTACCTTCTACGAGCAGTACTTC
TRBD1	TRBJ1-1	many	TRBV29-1	CSVADRRGGATEAFF	TGCAGCGTTGCTGACCGCAGGGGGGGAGCCACTGAAGCTTTCTTT
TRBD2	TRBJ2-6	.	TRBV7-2	CASSRMGGTGANVLTF	TGTGCCAGCAGCAGAATGGGGGGGACTGGGGCCAACGTCCTGACTTTC
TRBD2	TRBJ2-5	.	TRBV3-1	CASSQGRGGSETQYF	TGTGCCAGCAGCCAAGGGCGGGGGGGCAGCGAGACCCAGTACTTC
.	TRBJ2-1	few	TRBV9	CASSPSPGESSYNEQFF	TGTGCCAGCAGCCCCTCCCCCGGGGAAAGCTCCTACAATGAGCAGTTCTTC
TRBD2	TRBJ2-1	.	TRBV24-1	CATSDGTSDYNEQFF	TGTGCCACCAGTGATGGGACTAGCGACTACAATGAGCAGTTCTTC
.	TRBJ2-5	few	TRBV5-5	CASSSAGTQETQYF	TGTGCCAGCAGTTCCGCCGGGACACAAGAGACCCAGTACTTC
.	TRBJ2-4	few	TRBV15	CATSRDRTKNIQYF	TGTGCCACCAGCAGAGATAGGACTAAGAACATTCAGTACTTC
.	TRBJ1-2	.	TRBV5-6	CASSQDVVNYGYTF	TGTGCCAGCAGCCAGGACGTTGTTAACTATGGCTACACCTTC
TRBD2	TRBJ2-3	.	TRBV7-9	CASSLAPGGSTDTQYF	TGTGCCAGCAGCTTGGCTCCGGGGGGAAGCACAGATACGCAGTATTTT
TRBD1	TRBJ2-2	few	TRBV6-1	CASTLDRGVGRELFF	TGTGCCAGCACCCTGGACAGGGGGGTTGGCCGGGAGCTGTTTTTT
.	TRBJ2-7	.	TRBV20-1	CSARSRAQGGWEQYF	TGCAGTGCTAGATCCCGGGCGCAGGGGGGCTGGGAGCAGTACTTC
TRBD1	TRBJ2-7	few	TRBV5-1	CASSLDVGQGNEQYF	TGCGCCAGCAGCTTGGATGTCGGACAGGGGAACGAGCAGTACTTC
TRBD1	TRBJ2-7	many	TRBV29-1	CSVDPTGSPYEQYF	TGCAGCGTTGACCCGACAGGGAGCCCCTACGAGCAGTACTTC
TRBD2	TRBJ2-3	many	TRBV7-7	CASSSSGVADTQYF	TGTGCTAGCAGCTCCAGCGGGGTTGCAGATACGCAGTATTTT
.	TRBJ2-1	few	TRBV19	CASSIGGIYYNEQFF	TGTGCCAGTAGTATAGGCGGAATTTATTACAATGAGCAGTTCTTC
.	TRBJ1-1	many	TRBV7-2	CASSLGQTTEAFF	TGTGCCAGCAGCTTAGGACAGACCACTGAAGCTTTCTTT
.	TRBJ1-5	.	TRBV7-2	CASSLNRVGNQPQHF	TGTGCCAGCAGCTTAAACAGGGTTGGCAATCAGCCCCAGCATTTT
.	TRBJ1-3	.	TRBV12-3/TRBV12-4	CASRSGVGNTIYF	TGTGCCAGCAGGTCAGGGGTTGGAAACACCATATATTTT
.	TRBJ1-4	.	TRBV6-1	CASSKGWNEKLFF	TGTGCCAGCAGTAAGGGGTGGAATGAAAAACTGTTTTTT
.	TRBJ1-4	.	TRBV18	CASSPVLLREKLFF	TGTGCCAGCTCACCAGTTTTACTTAGGGAAAAACTGTTTTTT
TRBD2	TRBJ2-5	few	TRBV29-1	CSVVGTSGAPETQYF	TGCAGCGTAGTCGGGACTAGCGGGGCCCCGGAGACCCAGTACTTC
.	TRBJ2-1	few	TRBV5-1	CASSLNGENEQFF	TGCGCCAGCAGCTTGAACGGGGAGAATGAGCAGTTCTTC
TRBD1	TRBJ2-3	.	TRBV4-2	CASSQATGMVADTQYF	TGTGCCAGCAGCCAGGCGACAGGGATGGTTGCAGATACGCAGTATTTT
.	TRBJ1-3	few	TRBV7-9	CASSLAGGGGNTIYF	TGTGCCAGCAGCTTAGCAGGGGGTGGTGGAAACACCATATATTTT
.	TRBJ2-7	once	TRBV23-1	CASTIDGQMTYEQYF	TGCGCCAGCACAATCGACGGACAGATGACCTACGAGCAGTACTTC
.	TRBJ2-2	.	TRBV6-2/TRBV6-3	CASKSGTNTGELFF	TGTGCCAGCAAGTCCGGTACGAACACCGGGGAGCTGTTTTTT
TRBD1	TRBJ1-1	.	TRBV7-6	CASSSSRDRNTEAFF	TGTGCCAGCAGCTCGTCCCGGGACAGGAACACTGAAGCTTTCTTT
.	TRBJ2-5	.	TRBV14	CASSQEWQRERAQYF	TGTGCCAGCAGCCAAGAATGGCAGAGGGAGAGGGCCCAGTACTTC
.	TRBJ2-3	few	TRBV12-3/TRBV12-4	CASSFFQGSTDTQYF	TGTGCCAGCAGTTTTTTTCAGGGCAGCACAGATACGCAGTATTTT
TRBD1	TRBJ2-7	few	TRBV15	CATSREGQGFYEQYF	TGTGCCACCAGCAGAGAGGGACAGGGCTTCTACGAGCAGTACTTC
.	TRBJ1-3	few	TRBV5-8	CASSLEAGRNTIYF	TGTGCCAGCAGCTTGGAGGCAGGGAGAAACACCATATATTTT
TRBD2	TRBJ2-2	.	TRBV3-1	CAIWELAGGAFNTGELFF	TGTGCCATCTGGGAACTAGCGGGGGGGGCTTTTAACACCGGGGAGCTGTTTTTT
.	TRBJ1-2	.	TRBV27	CASSPQGRRGYGYTF	TGTGCCAGCAGTCCTCAGGGAAGAAGGGGCTATGGCTACACCTTC
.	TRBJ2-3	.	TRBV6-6	CASGSLPTDTQYF	TGTGCCAGCGGGAGCCTGCCCACAGATACGCAGTATTTT
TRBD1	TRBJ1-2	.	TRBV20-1	CSAIGQGTNYGYTF	TGCAGTGCCATCGGACAGGGTACTAACTATGGCTACACCTTC
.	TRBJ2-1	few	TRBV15	CATSSLGNEQFF	TGTGCCACCAGCAGTCTGGGGAATGAGCAGTTCTTC
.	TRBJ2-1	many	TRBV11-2	CASSSFRARDEQFF	TGTGCCAGCAGCTCCTTCAGGGCGCGCGATGAGCAGTTCTTC
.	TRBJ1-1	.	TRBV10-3	CAINGGGGTEAFF	TGTGCCATCAATGGAGGCGGCGGCACTGAAGCTTTCTTT
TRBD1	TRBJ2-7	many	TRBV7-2	CASSLSGGLAYEQYF	TGTGCCAGCAGCTTGTCAGGGGGCCTTGCCTACGAGCAGTACTTC
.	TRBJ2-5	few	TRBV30	CAWKPGTQQETQYF	TGTGCCTGGAAACCCGGGACACAACAAGAGACCCAGTACTTC
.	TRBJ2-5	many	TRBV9	CASSVDAGSYQETQYF	TGTGCCAGCAGCGTAGATGCGGGATCGTACCAAGAGACCCAGTACTTC
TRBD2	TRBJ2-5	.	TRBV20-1	CSAATSGTQETQYF	TGCAGTGCCGCGACTAGCGGGACCCAAGAGACCCAGTACTTC
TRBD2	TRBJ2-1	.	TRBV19	CASSGTMTSGRSEQFF	TGTGCCAGTAGTGGCACAATGACTAGCGGGAGGAGTGAGCAGTTCTTC
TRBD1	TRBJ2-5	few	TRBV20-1	CSARTGALRETQYF	TGCAGTGCGAGGACAGGGGCCCTGAGGGAGACTCAGTACTTC
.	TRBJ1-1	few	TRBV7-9	CASSSELAFF	TGTGCCAGCAGCTCGGAGCTTGCTTTCTTT